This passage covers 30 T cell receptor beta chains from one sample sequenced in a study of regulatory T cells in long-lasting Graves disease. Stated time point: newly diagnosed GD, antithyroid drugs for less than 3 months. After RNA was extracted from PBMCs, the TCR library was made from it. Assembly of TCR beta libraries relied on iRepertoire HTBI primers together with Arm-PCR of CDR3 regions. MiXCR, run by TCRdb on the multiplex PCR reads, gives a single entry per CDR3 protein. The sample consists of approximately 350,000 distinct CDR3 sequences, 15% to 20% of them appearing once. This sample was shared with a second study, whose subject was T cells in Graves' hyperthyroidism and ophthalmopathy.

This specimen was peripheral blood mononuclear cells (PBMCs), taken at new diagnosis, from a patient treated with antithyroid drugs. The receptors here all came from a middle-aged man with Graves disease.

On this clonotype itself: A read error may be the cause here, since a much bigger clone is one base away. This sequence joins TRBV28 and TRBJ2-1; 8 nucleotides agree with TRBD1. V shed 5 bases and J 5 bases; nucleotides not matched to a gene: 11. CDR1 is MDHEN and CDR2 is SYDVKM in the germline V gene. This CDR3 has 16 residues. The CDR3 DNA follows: TGTGCCAGCAGTGATCCCGCAGGGGGCTACGACAATGAGCAGTTCTTC. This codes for CASSDPAGGYDNEQFF. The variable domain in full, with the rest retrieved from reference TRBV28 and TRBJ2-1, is DVKVTQSSRYLVKRTGEKVFLECVQDMDHENMFWYRQDPGLGLRLIYFSYDVKMKEKGDIPEGYSVSREKKERFSLILESASTNQTSMYLCASSDPAGGYDNEQFFGPGTRLTVL.

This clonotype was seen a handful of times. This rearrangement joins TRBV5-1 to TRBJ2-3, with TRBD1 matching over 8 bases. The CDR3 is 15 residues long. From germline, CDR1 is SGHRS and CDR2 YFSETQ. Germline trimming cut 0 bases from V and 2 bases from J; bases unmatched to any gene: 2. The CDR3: CASSLEDRDTDTQYF. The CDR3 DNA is TGCGCCAGCAGCTTGGAGGACAGGGACACAGATACGCAGTATTTT.

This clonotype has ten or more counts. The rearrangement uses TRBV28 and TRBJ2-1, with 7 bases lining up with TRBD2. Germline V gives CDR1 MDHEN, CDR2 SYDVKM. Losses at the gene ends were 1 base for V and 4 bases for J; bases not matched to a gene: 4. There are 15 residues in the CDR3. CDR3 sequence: CASSLSVGGYNEQFF. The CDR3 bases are TGTGCCAGCAGTTTATCGGTCGGGGGGTACAATGAGCAGTTCTTC.

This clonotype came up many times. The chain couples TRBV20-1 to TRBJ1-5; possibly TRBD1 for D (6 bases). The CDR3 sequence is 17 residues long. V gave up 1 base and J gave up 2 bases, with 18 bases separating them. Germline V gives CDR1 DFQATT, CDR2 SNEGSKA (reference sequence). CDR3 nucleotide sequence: TGCAGTGCTAGAGTGGTCAGGGGATCGGTGGGCAATCAGCCCCAGCATTTT. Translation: CSARVVRGSVGNQPQHF.

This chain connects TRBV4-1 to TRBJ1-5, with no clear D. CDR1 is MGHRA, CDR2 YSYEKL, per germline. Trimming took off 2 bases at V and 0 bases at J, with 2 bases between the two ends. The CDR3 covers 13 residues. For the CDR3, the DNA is TGCGCCAGCAGCCAAATTAGCAATCAGCCCCAGCATTTT. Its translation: CASSQISNQPQHF.

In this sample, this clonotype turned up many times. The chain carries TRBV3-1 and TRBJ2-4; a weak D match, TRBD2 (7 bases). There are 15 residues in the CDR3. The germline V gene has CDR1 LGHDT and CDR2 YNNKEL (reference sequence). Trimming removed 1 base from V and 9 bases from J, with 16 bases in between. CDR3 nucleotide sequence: TGTGCCAGCAGCCAAGCGACAGGTCCGGGAGGCATTCAGTACTTC. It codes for CASSQATGPGGIQYF.

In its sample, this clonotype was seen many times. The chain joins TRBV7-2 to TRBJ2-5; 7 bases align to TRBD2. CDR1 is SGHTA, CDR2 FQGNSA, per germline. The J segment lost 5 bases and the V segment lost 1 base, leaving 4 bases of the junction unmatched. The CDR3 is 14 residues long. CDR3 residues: CASSLEAGRETQYF. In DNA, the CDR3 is TGTGCCAGCAGCTTAGAAGCGGGGAGGGAGACCCAGTACTTC.

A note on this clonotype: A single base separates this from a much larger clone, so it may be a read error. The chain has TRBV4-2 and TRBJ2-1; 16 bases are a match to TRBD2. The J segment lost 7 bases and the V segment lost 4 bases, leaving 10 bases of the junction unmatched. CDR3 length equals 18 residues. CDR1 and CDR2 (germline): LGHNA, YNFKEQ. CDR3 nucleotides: TGTGCCAGCAGCCCAGATCCCGGGACTAGCGGGGGGGCAAATGAGCAGTTCTTC. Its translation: CASSPDPGTSGGANEQFF.

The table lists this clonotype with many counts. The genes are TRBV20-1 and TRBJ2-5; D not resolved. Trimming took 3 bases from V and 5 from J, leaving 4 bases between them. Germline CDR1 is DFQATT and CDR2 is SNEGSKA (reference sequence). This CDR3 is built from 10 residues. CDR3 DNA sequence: TGCAGTGCTAGTCACGAGACCCAGTACTTC. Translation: CSASHETQYF.

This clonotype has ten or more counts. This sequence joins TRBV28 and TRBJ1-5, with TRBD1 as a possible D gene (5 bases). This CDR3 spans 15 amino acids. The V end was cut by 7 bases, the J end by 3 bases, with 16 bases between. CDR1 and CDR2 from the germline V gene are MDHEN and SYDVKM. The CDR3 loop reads CASTIDRLFNQPQHF. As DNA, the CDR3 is TGTGCCAGCACTATCGACAGACTCTTCAATCAGCCCCAGCATTTT.

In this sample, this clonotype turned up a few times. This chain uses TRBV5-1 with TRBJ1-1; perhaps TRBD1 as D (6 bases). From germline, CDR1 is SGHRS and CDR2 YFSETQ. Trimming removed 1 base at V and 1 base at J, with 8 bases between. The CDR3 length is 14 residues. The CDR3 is CASSLSGANTEAFF. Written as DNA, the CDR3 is TGCGCCAGCAGCTTGTCAGGGGCGAACACTGAAGCTTTCTTT.

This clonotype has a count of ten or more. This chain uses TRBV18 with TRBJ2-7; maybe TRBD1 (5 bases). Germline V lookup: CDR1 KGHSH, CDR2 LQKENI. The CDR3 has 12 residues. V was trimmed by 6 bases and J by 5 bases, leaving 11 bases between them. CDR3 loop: CASSPLRDEQYF. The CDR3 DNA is TGTGCCAGCTCGCCCCTCAGGGACGAGCAGTACTTC.

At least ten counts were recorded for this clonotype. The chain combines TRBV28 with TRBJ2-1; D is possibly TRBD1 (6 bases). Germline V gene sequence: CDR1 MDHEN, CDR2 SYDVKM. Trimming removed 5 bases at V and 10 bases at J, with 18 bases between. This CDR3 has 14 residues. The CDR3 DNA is TGTGCCAGCAGTACCCGCTGGGGGCGCAGGGAGCAGTTCTTC. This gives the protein CASSTRWGRREQFF.

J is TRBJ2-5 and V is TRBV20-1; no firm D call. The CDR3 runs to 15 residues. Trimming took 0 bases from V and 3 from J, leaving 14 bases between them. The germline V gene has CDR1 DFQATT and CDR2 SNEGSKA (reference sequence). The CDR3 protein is CSARDTYWLKETQYF. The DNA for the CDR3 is TGCAGTGCTAGAGATACTTATTGGCTTAAAGAGACCCAGTACTTC.

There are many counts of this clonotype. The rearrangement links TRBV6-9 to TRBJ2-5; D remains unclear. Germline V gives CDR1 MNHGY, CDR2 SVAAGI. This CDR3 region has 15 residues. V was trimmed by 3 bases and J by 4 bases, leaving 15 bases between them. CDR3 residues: CASSYSFNNAETQYF. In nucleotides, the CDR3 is TGTGCCAGCAGTTACAGTTTCAACAACGCAGAGACCCAGTACTTC.

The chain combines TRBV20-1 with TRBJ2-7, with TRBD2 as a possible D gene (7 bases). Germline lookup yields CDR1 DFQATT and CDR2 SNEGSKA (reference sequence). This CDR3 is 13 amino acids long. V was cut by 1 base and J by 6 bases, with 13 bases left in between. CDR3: CSARVGGPLEQYF. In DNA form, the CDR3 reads TGCAGTGCTAGAGTGGGGGGGCCGCTCGAGCAGTACTTC.

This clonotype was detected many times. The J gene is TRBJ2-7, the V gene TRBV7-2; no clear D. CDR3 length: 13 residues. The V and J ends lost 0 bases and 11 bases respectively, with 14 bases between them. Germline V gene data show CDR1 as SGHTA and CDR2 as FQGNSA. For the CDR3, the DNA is TGTGCCAGCAGCTTAGCGTTCCGCGATATGGAGTACTTC. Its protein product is CASSLAFRDMEYF.

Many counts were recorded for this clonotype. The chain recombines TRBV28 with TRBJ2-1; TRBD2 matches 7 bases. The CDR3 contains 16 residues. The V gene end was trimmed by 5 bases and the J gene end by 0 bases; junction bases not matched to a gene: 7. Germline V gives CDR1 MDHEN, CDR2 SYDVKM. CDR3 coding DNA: TGTGCCAGCAGTCAACAGCTAGCGGCCTCCTACAATGAGCAGTTCTTC. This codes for CASSQQLAASYNEQFF.

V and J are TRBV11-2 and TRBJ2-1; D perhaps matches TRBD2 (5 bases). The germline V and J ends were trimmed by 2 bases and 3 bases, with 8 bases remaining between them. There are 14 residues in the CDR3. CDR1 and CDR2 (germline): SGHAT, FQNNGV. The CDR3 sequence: CASSLLGDYNEQFF. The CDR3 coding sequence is TGTGCCAGCAGCTTACTCGGGGACTACAATGAGCAGTTCTTC. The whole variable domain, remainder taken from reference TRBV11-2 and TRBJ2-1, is EAGVAQSPRYKIIEKRQSVAFWCNPISGHATLYWYQQILGQGPKLLIQFQNNGVVDDSQLPKDRFSAERLKGVDSTLKIQPAKLEDSAVYLCASSLLGDYNEQFFGPGTRLTVL.

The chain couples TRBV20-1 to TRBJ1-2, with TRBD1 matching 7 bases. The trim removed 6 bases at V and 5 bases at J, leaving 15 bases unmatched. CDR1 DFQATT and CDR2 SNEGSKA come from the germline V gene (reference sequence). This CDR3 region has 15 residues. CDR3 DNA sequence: TGCAGTGCCATTCCCCGACAGGGAAGGGGGTATGGCTACACCTTC. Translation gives CSAIPRQGRGYGYTF.

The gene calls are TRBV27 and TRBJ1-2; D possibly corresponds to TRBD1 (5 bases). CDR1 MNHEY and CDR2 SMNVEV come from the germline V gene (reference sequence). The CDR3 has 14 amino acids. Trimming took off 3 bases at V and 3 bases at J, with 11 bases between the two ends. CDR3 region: CASSFSGADYGYTF. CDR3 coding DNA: TGTGCCAGCAGTTTTTCTGGGGCAGACTATGGCTACACCTTC.

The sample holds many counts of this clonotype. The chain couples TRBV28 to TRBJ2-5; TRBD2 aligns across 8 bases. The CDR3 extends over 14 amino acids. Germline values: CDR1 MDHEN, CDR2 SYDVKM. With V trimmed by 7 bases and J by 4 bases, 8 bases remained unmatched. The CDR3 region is CASTPGGLRETQYF. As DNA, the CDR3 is TGTGCCAGCACCCCGGGGGGGTTACGAGAGACCCAGTACTTC.

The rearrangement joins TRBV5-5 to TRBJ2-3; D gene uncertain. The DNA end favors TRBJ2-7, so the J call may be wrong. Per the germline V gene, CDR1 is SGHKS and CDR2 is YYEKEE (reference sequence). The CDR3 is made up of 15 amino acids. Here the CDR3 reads CASSLGRPSTYEQYF. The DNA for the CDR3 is TGTGCCAGCAGCTTGGGCAGACCCTCTACCTACGAGCAGTACTTC.

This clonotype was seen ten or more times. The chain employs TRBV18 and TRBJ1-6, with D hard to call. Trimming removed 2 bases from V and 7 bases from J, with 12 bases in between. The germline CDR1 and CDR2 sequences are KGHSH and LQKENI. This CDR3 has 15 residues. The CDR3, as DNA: TGTGCCAGCTCACCAGCCCCAACTGGGAATTCACCCCTCCACTTT. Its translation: CASSPAPTGNSPLHF. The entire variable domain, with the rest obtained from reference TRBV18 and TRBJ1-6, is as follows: NAGVMQNPRHLVRRRGQEARLRCSPMKGHSHVYWYRQLPEEGLKFMVYLQKENIIDESGMPKERFSAEFPKEGPSILRIQQVVRGDSAAYFCASSPAPTGNSPLHFGNGTRLTVT.

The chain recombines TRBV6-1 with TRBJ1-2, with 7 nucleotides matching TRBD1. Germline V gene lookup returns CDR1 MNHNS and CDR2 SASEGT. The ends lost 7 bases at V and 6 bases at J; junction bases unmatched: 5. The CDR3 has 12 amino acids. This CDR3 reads CASNRGGDGYTF. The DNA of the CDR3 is TGTGCCAGCAACCGAGGGGGCGATGGCTACACCTTC.

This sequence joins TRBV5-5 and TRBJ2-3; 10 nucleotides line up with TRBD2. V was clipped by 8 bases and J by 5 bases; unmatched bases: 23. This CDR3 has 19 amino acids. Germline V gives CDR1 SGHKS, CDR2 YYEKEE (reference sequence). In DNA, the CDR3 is TGTGCCAGTTCCCGAATTTGGAGTAGCGGGGGGACAACGGAAGATACGCAGTATTTT. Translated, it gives CASSRIWSSGGTTEDTQYF.

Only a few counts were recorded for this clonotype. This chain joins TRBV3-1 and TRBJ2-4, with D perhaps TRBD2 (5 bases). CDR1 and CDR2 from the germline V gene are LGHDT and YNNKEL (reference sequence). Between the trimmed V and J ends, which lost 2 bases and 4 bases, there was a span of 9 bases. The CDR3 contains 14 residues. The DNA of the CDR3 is TGTGCCAGCAGCCAACCGGGGTTTAAAAACATTCAGTACTTC. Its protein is CASSQPGFKNIQYF.

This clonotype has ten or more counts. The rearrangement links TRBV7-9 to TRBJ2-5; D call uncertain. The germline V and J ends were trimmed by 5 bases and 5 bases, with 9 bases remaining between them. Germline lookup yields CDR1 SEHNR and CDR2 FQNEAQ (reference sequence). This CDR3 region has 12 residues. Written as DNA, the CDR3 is TGTGCCAGCAGCCCAGCCTGGGAGACCCAGTACTTC. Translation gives CASSPAWETQYF.

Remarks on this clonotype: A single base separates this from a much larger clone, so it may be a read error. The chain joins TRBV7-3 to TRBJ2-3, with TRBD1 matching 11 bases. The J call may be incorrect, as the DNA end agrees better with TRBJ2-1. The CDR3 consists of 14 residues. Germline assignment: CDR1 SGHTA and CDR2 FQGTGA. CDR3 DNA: TGTGCCAGCAGCCCTTGGACAGGGGGCGGCGGGCAGTTCTTC. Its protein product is CASSPWTGGGGQFF.

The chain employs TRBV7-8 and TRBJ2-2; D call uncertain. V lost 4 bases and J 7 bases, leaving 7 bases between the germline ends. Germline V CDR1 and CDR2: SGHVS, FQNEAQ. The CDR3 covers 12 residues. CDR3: CASSSARGELFF. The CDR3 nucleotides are TGTGCCAGCAGCTCTGCGCGCGGGGAGCTGTTTTTT. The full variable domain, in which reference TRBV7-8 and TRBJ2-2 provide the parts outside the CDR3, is GAGVSQSPRYKVAKRGQDVALRCDPISGHVSLFWYQQALGQGPEFLTYFQNEAQLDKSGLPSDRFFAERPEGSVSTLKIQRTQQEDSAVYLCASSSARGELFFGEGSRLTVL.